This TCR beta chain was sequenced in a study of T cell responses to AZD1222 COVID-19 vaccine. The CDR3 is made up of 12 amino acids. Deletions cut 6 bases from V and 5 bases from J, with 11 bases between. Germline V CDR1 and CDR2: KGHSH, LQKENI. The method was immunoSEQ multiplex PCR; TCRdb's version includes in-frame clones alone and lacks a portion of them. The table has fewer than 200,000 clones, 70% to 90% seen once. In this sample, this clone turned up a few times. The sequence was collected from an adult in good health. This specimen consisted of peripheral blood, obtained on day 0 of AZD1222 vaccination. This sequence joins TRBV18 and TRBJ2-7; TRBD2 might be the D (5 bases). CDR3 in DNA: TGTGCCAGCTCCCACTCGAGGGACGAGCAGTACTTC. Translated, it gives CASSHSRDEQYF.